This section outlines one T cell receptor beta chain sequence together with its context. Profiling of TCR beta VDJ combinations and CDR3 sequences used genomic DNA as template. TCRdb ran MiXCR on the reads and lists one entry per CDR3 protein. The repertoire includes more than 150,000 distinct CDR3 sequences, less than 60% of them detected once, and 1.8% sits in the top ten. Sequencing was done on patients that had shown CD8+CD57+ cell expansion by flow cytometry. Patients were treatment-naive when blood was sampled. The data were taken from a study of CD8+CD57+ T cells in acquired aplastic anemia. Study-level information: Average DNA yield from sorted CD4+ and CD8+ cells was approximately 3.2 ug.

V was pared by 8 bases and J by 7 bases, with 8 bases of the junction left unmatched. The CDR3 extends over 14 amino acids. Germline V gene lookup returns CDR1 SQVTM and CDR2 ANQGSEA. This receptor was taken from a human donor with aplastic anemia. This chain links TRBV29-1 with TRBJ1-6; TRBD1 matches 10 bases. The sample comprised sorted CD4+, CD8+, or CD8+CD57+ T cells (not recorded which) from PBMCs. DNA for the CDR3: TGCAGCAGTCTGGGACAGGGGCCAAATTCACCCCTCCACTTT. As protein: CSSLGQGPNSPLHF. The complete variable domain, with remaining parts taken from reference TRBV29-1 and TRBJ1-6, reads SAVISQKPSRDICQRGTSLTIQCQVDSQVTMMFWYRQQPGQSLTLIATANQGSEATYESGFVIDKFPISRPNLTFSTLTVSNMSPEDSSIYLCSSLGQGPNSPLHFGNGTRLTVT.